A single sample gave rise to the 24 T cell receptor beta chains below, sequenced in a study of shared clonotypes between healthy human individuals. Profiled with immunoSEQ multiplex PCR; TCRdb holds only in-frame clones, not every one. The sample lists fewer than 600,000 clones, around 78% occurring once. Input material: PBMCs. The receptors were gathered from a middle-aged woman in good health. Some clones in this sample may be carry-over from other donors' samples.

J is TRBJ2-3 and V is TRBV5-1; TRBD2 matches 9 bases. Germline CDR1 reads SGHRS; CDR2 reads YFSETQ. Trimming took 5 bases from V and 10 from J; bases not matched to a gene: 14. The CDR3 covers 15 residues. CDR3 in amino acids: CASRSQAGGALPQYF. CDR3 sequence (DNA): TGCGCCAGCAGGTCCCAAGCGGGGGGAGCCCTTCCGCAGTATTTT.

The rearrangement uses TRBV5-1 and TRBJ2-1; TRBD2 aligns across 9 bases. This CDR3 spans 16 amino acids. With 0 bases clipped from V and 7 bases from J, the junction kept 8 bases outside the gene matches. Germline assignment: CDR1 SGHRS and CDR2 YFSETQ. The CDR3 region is CASSLGLLAGGNEQFF. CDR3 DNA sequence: TGCGCCAGCAGCTTGGGGTTACTAGCGGGTGGAAATGAGCAGTTCTTC.

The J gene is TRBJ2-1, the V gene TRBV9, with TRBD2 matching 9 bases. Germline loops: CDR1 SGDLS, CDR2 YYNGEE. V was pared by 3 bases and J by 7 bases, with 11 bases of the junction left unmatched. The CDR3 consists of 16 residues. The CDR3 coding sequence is TGTGCCAGCAGCGGCCTTTCACTAGCGGGCAGGAATGAGCAGTTCTTC. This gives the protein CASSGLSLAGRNEQFF.

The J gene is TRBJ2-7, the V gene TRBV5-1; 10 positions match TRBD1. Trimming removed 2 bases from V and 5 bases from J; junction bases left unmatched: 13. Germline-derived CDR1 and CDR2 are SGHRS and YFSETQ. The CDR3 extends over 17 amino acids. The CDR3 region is CASSFQSIGQGVDEQYF. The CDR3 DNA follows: TGCGCCAGCAGCTTCCAGTCGATAGGACAGGGGGTAGACGAGCAGTACTTC. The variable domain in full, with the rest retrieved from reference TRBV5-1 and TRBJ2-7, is KAGVTQTPRYLIKTRGQQVTLSCSPISGHRSVSWYQQTPGQGLQFLFEYFSETQRNKGNFPGRFSGRQFSNSRSEMNVSTLELGDSALYLCASSFQSIGQGVDEQYFGPGTRLTVT.

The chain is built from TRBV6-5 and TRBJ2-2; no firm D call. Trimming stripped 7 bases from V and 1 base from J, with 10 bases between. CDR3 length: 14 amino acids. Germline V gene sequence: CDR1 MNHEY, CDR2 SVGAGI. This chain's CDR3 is CASISHGNTGELFF. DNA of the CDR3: TGTGCCAGCATCTCCCACGGGAACACCGGGGAGCTGTTTTTT.

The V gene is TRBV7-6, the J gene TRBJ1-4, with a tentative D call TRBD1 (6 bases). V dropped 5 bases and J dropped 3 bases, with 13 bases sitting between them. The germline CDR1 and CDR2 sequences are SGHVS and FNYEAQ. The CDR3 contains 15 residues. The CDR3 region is CASSPRWTANEKLFF. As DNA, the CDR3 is TGTGCCAGCAGCCCGAGATGGACAGCTAATGAAAAACTGTTTTTT.

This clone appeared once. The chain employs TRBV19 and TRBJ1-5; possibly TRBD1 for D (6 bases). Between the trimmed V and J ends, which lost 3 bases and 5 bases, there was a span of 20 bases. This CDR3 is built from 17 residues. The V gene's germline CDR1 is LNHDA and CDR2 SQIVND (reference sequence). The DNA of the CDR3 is TGTGCCAGTAGTATGATCTGGTCCTTAGGGGGGGATCAGCCCCAGCATTTT. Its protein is CASSMIWSLGGDQPQHF. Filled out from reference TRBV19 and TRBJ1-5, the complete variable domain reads DGGITQSPKYLFRKEGQNVTLSCEQNLNHDAMYWYRQDPGQGLRLIYYSQIVNDFQKGDIAEGYSVSREKKESFPLTVTSAQKNPTAFYLCASSMIWSLGGDQPQHFGDGTRLSIL.

The CDR3: CASSEGGNQETQYF. Here the CDR3 DNA reads TGTGCCAGCAGTGAAGGGGGGAACCAAGAGACCCAGTACTTC. The chain carries TRBV6-1 and TRBJ2-5; D may match TRBD1 or TRBD2 (5 bases each). From germline, CDR1 is MNHNS and CDR2 SASEGT. V was cut by 1 base and J by 0 bases, with 6 bases left in between. The length of the CDR3 is 14 residues.

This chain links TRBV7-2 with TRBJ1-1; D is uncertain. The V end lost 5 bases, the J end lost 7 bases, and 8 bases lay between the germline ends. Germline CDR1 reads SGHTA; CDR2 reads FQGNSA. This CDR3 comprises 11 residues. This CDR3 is CASSQVYEAFF. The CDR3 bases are TGTGCCAGCAGCCAGGTATATGAAGCTTTCTTT.

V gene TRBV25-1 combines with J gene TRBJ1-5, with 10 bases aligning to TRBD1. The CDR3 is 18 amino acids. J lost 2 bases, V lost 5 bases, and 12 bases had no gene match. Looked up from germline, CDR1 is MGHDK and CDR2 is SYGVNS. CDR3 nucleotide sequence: TGTGCCAGCAGTTCCGGGACAGGGGCCGCCTGGGGCAATCAGCCCCAGCATTTT. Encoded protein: CASSSGTGAAWGNQPQHF.

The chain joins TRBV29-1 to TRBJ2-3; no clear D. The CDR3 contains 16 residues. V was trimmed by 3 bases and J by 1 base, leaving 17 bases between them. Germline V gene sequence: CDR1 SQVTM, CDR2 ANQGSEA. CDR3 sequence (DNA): TGCAGCGTTGATGGATGGGGTGGTTGGGGCACAGATACGCAGTATTTT. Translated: CSVDGWGGWGTDTQYF.

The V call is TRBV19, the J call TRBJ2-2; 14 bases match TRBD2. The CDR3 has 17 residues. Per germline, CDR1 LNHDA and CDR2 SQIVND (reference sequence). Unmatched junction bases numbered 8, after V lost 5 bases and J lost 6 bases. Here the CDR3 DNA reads TGTGCCAGTAGTTTTCCGGGACTAGCGGGAGTTCCCGGGGAGCTGTTTTTT. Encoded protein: CASSFPGLAGVPGELFF.

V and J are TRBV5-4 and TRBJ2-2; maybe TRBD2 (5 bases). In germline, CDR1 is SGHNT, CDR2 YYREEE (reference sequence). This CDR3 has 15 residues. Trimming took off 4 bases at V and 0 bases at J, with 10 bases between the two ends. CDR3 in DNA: TGTGCCAGCAGCCTCGGACTGACGAACACCGGGGAGCTGTTTTTT. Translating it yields CASSLGLTNTGELFF.

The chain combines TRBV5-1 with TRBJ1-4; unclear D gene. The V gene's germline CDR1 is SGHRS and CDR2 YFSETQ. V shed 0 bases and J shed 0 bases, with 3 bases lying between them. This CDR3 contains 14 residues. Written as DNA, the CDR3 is TGCGCCAGCAGCTTGGACTCAACTAATGAAAAACTGTTTTTT. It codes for CASSLDSTNEKLFF.

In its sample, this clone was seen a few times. DNA for the CDR3: TGTGCCAGCAGAGGGACAGGGGATCAGCCCCAGCATTTT. It encodes CASRGTGDQPQHF. The J gene is TRBJ1-5, the V gene TRBV28, with TRBD1 matching over 10 bases. After removal of 6 bases from V and 5 bases from J, the junction contained 1 base not matched to a gene. This CDR3 spans 13 amino acids. Germline V gene lookup returns CDR1 MDHEN and CDR2 SYDVKM.

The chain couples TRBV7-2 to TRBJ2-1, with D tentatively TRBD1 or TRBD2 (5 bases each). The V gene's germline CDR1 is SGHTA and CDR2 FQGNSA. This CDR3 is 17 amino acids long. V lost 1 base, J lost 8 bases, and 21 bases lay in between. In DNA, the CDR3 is TGTGCCAGCAGCTTAGTTCCCTCCACTAGTGGGGGTGATGAGCAGTTCTTC. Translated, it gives CASSLVPSTSGGDEQFF.

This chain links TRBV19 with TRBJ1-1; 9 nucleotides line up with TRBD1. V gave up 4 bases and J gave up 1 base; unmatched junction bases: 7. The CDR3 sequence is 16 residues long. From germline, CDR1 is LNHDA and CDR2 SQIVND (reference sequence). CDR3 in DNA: TGTGCCAGTAGTACCTGGACAGGGGTGAAGAACACTGAAGCTTTCTTT. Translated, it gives CASSTWTGVKNTEAFF.

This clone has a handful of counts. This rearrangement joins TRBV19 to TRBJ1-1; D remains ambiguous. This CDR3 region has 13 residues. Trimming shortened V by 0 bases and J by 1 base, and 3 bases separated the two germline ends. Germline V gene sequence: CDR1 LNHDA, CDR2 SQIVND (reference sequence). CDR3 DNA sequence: TGTGCCAGTAGTATAGATGGGAACACTGAAGCTTTCTTT. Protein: CASSIDGNTEAFF.

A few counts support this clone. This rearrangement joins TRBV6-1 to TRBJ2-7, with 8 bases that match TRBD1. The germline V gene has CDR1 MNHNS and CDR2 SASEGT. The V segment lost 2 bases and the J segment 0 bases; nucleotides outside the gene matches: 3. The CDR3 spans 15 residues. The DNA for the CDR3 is TGTGCCAGCAGTGAATTCGGGACAGGCTCCTACGAGCAGTACTTC. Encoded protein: CASSEFGTGSYEQYF.

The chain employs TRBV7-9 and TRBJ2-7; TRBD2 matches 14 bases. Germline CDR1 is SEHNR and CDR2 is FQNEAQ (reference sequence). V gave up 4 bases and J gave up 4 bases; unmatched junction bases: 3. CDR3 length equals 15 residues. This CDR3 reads CASSSGTSGRYEQYF. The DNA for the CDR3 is TGTGCCAGCAGCTCCGGGACTAGCGGGAGATACGAGCAGTACTTC.

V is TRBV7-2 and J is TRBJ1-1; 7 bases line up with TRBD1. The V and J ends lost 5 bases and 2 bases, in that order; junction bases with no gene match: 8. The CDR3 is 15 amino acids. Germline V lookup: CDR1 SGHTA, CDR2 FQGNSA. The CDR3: CASSKPGQRNTEAFF. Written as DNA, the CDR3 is TGTGCCAGCAGCAAACCGGGACAGCGAAACACTGAAGCTTTCTTT.

CDR3 sequence: CASKVEGKDTQYF. In DNA form, the CDR3 reads TGTGCCAGTAAGGTGGAGGGAAAAGATACGCAGTATTTT. The chain is built from TRBV19 and TRBJ2-3; possibly TRBD2 for D (6 bases). Germline CDR1 reads LNHDA; CDR2 reads SQIVND (reference sequence). Between the trimmed V and J ends, which lost 7 bases and 5 bases, there was a span of 13 bases. This CDR3 spans 13 amino acids. The full variable domain, with the rest looked up from reference TRBV19 and TRBJ2-3, is DGGITQSPKYLFRKEGQNVTLSCEQNLNHDAMYWYRQDPGQGLRLIYYSQIVNDFQKGDIAEGYSVSREKKESFPLTVTSAQKNPTAFYLCASKVEGKDTQYFGPGTRLTVL.

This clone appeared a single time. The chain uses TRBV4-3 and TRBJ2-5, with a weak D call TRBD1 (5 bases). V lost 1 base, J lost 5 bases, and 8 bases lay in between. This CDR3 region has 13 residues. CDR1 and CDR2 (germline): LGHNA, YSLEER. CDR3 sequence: CASSQAGMETQYF. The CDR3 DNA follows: TGCGCCAGCAGCCAAGCAGGGATGGAGACCCAGTACTTC.

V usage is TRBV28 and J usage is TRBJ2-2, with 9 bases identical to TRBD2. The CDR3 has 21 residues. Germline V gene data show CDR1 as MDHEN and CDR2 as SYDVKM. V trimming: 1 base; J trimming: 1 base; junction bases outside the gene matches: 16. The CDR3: CASSLYSGSSPGKGNTGELFF. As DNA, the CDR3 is TGTGCCAGCAGTTTATATAGCGGGAGTAGCCCGGGGAAAGGGAACACCGGGGAGCTGTTTTTT.